This record covers a single TCR beta chain. The assay was immunoSEQ multiplex PCR, and TCRdb's table has in-frame clones only and misses some. The profile shows 150,000 or so clones, around 85% of them singletons. These data belong to a study of blood T cell repertoires in COVID-19. Study information: Samples came from the United States, Italy and Spain, spanning acute and convalescent COVID-19.

Germline V CDR1 and CDR2: SGHTA, FQGNSA. The CDR3 spans 16 residues. J gave up 6 bases and V 2 bases, and 11 bases lay outside the gene matches. The TCR comes from a human donor with acute or convalescent COVID-19. The donor label of this sample is uncertain. Material: peripheral blood. V is TRBV7-2 and J is TRBJ2-3; 7 positions agree with TRBD2. The CDR3 protein is CASSLIRLSGEDTQYF. CDR3 DNA sequence: TGTGCCAGCAGCTTAATTCGTCTGAGCGGGGAGGATACGCAGTATTTT.